These T cell receptor beta chains were read from a single sample in a study of blood T cell repertoires in COVID-19. Some clones are missing from TCRdb's copy, which holds only in-frame ones; the method was immunoSEQ multiplex PCR. Here the sample spans some 160,000 clones, around 81% being singletons. The sample was peripheral blood. The receptors come from a woman older than 75 with COVID-19, enrolled during active disease. The CDR3 runs from the conserved cysteine through the conserved F or W. The D gene is left open where the match is weak. Clone size is stated in some rows and not others, as once, few, many or a class when expanded.

j_gene,d_gene,v_gene,abundance,CDR3aa,CDR3nt
TRBJ2-2,TRBD1,TRBV3-1/TRBV3-2,.,CASGDRGNTGELFF,TGTGCCAGCGGGGACAGGGGCAACACCGGGGAGCTGTTTTTT
TRBJ1-2,.,TRBV28,.,CASSFSGGRPNYGYTF,TGTGCCAGCAGTTTTAGCGGGGGGCGACCTAACTATGGCTACACCTTC
TRBJ1-2,.,TRBV2,.,CASTLSQNYGYTF,TGTGCCAGCACCCTCTCCCAGAACTATGGCTACACCTTC
TRBJ1-2,.,TRBV3-1/TRBV3-2,.,CASRPSPQGFFDGYTF,TGTGCCAGCAGACCGTCCCCTCAGGGGTTTTTCGATGGCTACACCTTC
TRBJ1-6,.,TRBV27,.,CASSLSAGWNSPLHF,TGTGCCAGCAGTTTATCGGCAGGGTGGAATTCACCCCTCCACTTT
TRBJ2-7,.,TRBV12-3/TRBV12-4,.,CASSFYRAGEQYF,TGTGCCAGCAGTTTCTACAGGGCGGGCGAGCAGTACTTC
TRBJ1-2,.,TRBV28,.,CAIHPGTPHGYTF,TGTGCCATCCACCCGGGGACTCCGCATGGCTACACCTTC
TRBJ2-1,.,TRBV6-1,.,CASSEVVNTGEQFF,TGTGCCAGCAGTGAAGTAGTGAACACGGGTGAGCAGTTCTTC
TRBJ2-3,.,TRBV4-1,.,CASSPLYMGATDTQYF,TGCGCCAGCAGCCCCCTTTATATGGGGGCCACAGATACGCAGTATTTT
TRBJ2-5,TRBD2,TRBV5-4,.,CASSRGTSGRQETQYF,TGTGCCAGCAGCCGCGGGACTAGCGGGAGACAAGAGACCCAGTACTTC
TRBJ1-1,TRBD1,TRBV2,.,CASRGTGGLTEAFF,TGTGCCAGCAGGGGGACAGGGGGCTTAACTGAAGCTTTCTTT
TRBJ2-2,.,TRBV15,few,CATSRAAVGNTGELFF,TGTGCCACCAGCAGAGCGGCGGTCGGTAACACCGGGGAGCTGTTTTTT
TRBJ1-1,TRBD1,TRBV4-1,.,CASSRGGQGGITEAFF,TGCGCCAGCAGCCGAGGGGGACAGGGAGGGATCACTGAAGCTTTCTTT
TRBJ2-1,.,TRBV27,.,CASSPHGQQNEQFF,TGTGCCAGCTCGCCACACGGACAGCAAAATGAGCAGTTCTTC
TRBJ1-1,TRBD1,TRBV5-4,.,CASSPPWGTGAKDTEAFF,TGTGCCAGCAGCCCCCCTTGGGGGACAGGGGCGAAAGACACTGAAGCTTTCTTT
TRBJ2-5,TRBD1,TRBV5-1,.,CASSGTGGDETQYF,TGCGCCAGCAGCGGCACAGGGGGCGACGAGACCCAGTACTTC
TRBJ2-1,TRBD2,TRBV24-1,few,CATSDSSVIQSGSLFSYNEQFF,TGTGCCACCAGTGACTCCTCCGTAATTCAGAGCGGGAGCCTATTCTCCTACAATGAGCAGTTCTTC
TRBJ2-7,TRBD2,TRBV13,few,CASSWGGGNEQYF,TGTGCCAGCAGCTGGGGCGGGGGGAACGAGCAGTACTTC